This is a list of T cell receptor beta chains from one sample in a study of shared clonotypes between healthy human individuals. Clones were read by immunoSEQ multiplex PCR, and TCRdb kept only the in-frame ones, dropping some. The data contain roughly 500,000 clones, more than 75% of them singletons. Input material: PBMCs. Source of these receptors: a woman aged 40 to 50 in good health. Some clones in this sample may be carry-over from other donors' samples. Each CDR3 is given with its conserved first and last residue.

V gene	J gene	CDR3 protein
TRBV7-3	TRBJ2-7	CASSSGLAGSYEQYF
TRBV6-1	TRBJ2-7	CASSELAGPSYEQYF
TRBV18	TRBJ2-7	CASSPGGRPYEQYF
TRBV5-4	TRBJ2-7	CASSGGTNPYEQYF
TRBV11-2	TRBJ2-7	CASSLLASYEQYF
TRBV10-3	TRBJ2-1	CAISAESYNEQFF
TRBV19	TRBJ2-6	CASTGGGSPSGANVLTF
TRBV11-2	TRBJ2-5	CASSLERGETQYF
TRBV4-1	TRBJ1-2	CASSQEGGDSARGYTF
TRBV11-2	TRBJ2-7	CASSQSGQGREQYF
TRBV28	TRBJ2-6	CASSFQAGRDSGANVLTF
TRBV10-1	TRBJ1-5	CASSDGDQPQHF
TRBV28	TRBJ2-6	CASSFPDSPNVLTF
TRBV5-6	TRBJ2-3	CASSTGRADTQYF
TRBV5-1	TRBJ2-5	CASSGPGTGAETQYF
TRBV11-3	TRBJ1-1	CASSFQMNTEAFF
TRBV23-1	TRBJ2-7	CASSQSSRWGLNYEQYF
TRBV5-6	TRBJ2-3	CASSLVASSTDTQYF
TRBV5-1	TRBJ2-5	CASSSGQGSGETQYF
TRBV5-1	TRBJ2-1	CASSLRAGGDSSYNEQFF
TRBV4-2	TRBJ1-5	CASSKDLPGGHQPQHF
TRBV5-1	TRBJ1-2	CASSLAGSNYGYTF
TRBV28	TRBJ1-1	CASSFWPEFNTEAFF
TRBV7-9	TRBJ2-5	CASSLGNWETQYF